Listed here are 30 T cell receptor beta chains from one sample, sequenced in a study of OX40 agonist ivuxolimab in advanced cancers. Profiled with immunoSEQ multiplex PCR; TCRdb holds only in-frame clones, not every one. The repertoire holds more than 50,000 clones, with approximately 90% as singletons. Material: CD4+ or CD8+ T cells sorted from blood, obtained in a trial of the OX40 agonist ivuxolimab. The receptors were gathered from an adult with an advanced solid tumor such as melanoma, head and neck, liver or kidney cancer.

This sequence joins TRBV10-1 and TRBJ1-1; no reliable D call. The CDR3 loop spans 13 amino acids. Trimming removed 3 bases from V and 1 base from J, with 6 bases in between. Germline-derived CDR1 and CDR2 are WNHNN and SYGVQD (reference sequence). This CDR3 reads CASSDAWNTEAFF. DNA for the CDR3: TGCGCCAGCAGTGATGCATGGAACACTGAAGCTTTCTTT.

The CDR3 DNA is TGTGCCAGCAGCTTAGGACGGCAGATGAGGGATACGCAGTATTTT. Amino acid sequence: CASSLGRQMRDTQYF. V usage is TRBV7-8 and J usage is TRBJ2-3; D is uncertain. The CDR3 extends over 15 amino acids. Trimming removed 1 base from V and 6 bases from J, with 14 bases in between. The germline V gene encodes CDR1 SGHVS and CDR2 FQNEAQ.

This sequence joins TRBV6-1 and TRBJ2-6; D is undetermined. This CDR3 region has 15 residues. Germline assignment: CDR1 MNHNS and CDR2 SASEGT. Trimming shortened V by 4 bases and J by 0 bases, and 7 bases separated the two germline ends. Here the CDR3 DNA reads TGTGCCAGCAGTGGGGGATTCTCTGGGGCCAACGTCCTGACTTTC. Its translation is CASSGGFSGANVLTF.

This chain uses TRBV6-5 with TRBJ1-1; D gene ambiguous. CDR3 length equals 15 residues. The germline CDR1 and CDR2 sequences are MNHEY and SVGAGI. Trimming cost V 2 bases and J 4 bases, with 14 bases left between them. CDR3 residues: CASSYPTVEGTEAFF. CDR3 sequence (DNA): TGTGCCAGCAGTTACCCTACGGTAGAGGGCACTGAAGCTTTCTTT.

The chain recombines TRBV4-1 with TRBJ1-1, with 8 bases fitting TRBD1. This CDR3 region has 16 residues. CDR1 MGHRA and CDR2 YSYEKL come from the germline V gene. With V trimmed by 0 bases and J by 6 bases, 9 bases remained unmatched. The CDR3 is CASSQEENRGAPEAFF. CDR3 nucleotide sequence: TGCGCCAGCAGCCAAGAGGAGAACAGGGGGGCCCCTGAAGCTTTCTTT.

This chain joins TRBV11-2 and TRBJ2-7; 7 nucleotides agree with TRBD1. V was clipped by 4 bases and J by 4 bases; unmatched bases: 10. Germline V gives CDR1 SGHAT, CDR2 FQNNGV. The length of the CDR3 is 15 residues. CDR3 loop: CASSSWDRGVYEQYF. Here the CDR3 DNA reads TGTGCCAGCAGCTCATGGGACAGAGGCGTGTACGAGCAGTACTTC. The entire variable domain, with the rest obtained from reference TRBV11-2 and TRBJ2-7, is as follows: EAGVAQSPRYKIIEKRQSVAFWCNPISGHATLYWYQQILGQGPKLLIQFQNNGVVDDSQLPKDRFSAERLKGVDSTLKIQPAKLEDSAVYLCASSSWDRGVYEQYFGPGTRLTVT.

This clone was observed once. As DNA, the CDR3 is TGTGCCAGCCGGTTATGGGGACAGCAGAATGAAAAACTGTTTTTT. This translates into CASRLWGQQNEKLFF. This chain joins TRBV27 and TRBJ1-4, with 7 bases lining up with TRBD1. CDR1 and CDR2 (germline): MNHEY, SMNVEV (reference sequence). Trimming at V came to 8 bases and at J to 5 bases, leaving 11 bases not matched to a gene. The CDR3 is made up of 15 amino acids.

This clone appeared a single time. This rearrangement joins TRBV9 to TRBJ1-2; 7 bases agree with TRBD1. The CDR3 loop spans 14 amino acids. Germline lookup yields CDR1 SGDLS and CDR2 YYNGEE. Trimming at V came to 3 bases and at J to 5 bases, leaving 7 bases not matched to a gene. The CDR3 DNA is TGTGCCAGCAGCGGAACCGGGACAGCTTATGGCTACACCTTC. As protein: CASSGTGTAYGYTF.

This chain uses TRBV2 with TRBJ1-3; TRBD1 is a possible D gene (5 bases). Germline values: CDR1 SNHLY, CDR2 FYNNEI. Trimming removed 4 bases at V and 0 bases at J, with 10 bases between. This CDR3 contains 15 residues. The CDR3, as DNA: TGTGCCAGCAGTGTGACAGCTAGCTCTGGAAACACCATATATTTT. Protein: CASSVTASSGNTIYF.

This sequence joins TRBV27 and TRBJ1-2; possible D gene TRBD1, 6 bases. The CDR3 is made up of 13 amino acids. Per the germline V gene, CDR1 is MNHEY and CDR2 is SMNVEV (reference sequence). Trimming took off 5 bases at V and 4 bases at J, with 11 bases between the two ends. Here the CDR3 DNA reads TGTGCCAGCAGTCCCCAGGGGACCTATGGCTACACCTTC. Its protein is CASSPQGTYGYTF.

This clone occurred once. The chain uses TRBV19 and TRBJ2-3, with D possibly matching TRBD2 (6 bases). The ends were cut back, 7 bases at V and 0 bases at J, with 11 bases in the middle. The germline CDR1 and CDR2 sequences are LNHDA and SQIVND (reference sequence). This CDR3 spans 14 amino acids. The CDR3 bases are TGTGCCAGTACGCGGGAAACTAGCACAGATACGCAGTATTTT. Translated: CASTRETSTDTQYF.

This chain joins TRBV6-5 and TRBJ2-2; possibly TRBD2 for D (6 bases). The CDR3 has 16 amino acids. The V gene lost 4 bases and the J gene lost 7 bases, with 19 bases spanning the gap. Germline CDR1 and CDR2: MNHEY and SVGAGI. CDR3 loop: CASSLSRLGFGGELFF. In DNA, the CDR3 is TGTGCCAGCAGTTTGTCCCGACTAGGTTTCGGCGGGGAGCTGTTTTTT.

The chain carries TRBV5-1 and TRBJ2-7; 11 nucleotides agree with TRBD2. Germline CDR1 and CDR2: SGHRS and YFSETQ. The V segment lost 3 bases and the J segment 0 bases; nucleotides outside the gene matches: 5. The CDR3 length is 16 residues. CDR3 bases: TGCGCCAGCAGCTACTCTAGCGGGGGGTTCTCCTACGAGCAGTACTTC. Translation: CASSYSSGGFSYEQYF. Full variable domain (missing parts from reference TRBV5-1 and TRBJ2-7): KAGVTQTPRYLIKTRGQQVTLSCSPISGHRSVSWYQQTPGQGLQFLFEYFSETQRNKGNFPGRFSGRQFSNSRSEMNVSTLELGDSALYLCASSYSSGGFSYEQYFGPGTRLTVT.

The CDR3 loop is CASSPRTDSSGNTIYF. The CDR3 DNA reads TGTGCCAGCTCACCACGAACGGACTCCTCTGGAAACACCATATATTTT. The chain joins TRBV18 to TRBJ1-3; D is ambiguous. V was pared by 1 base and J by 0 bases, with 10 bases between. The CDR3 is 16 residues long. Germline loops: CDR1 KGHSH, CDR2 LQKENI.

The J gene is TRBJ2-7, the V gene TRBV19; TRBD2 is a possible D gene (5 bases). Germline lookup yields CDR1 LNHDA and CDR2 SQIVND (reference sequence). This CDR3 comprises 11 residues. V lost 1 base and J lost 9, with 7 bases in between. The CDR3, as DNA: TGTGCCAGTAGTATAGGAGGGCTGCAGTACTTC. Protein: CASSIGGLQYF.

The chain links TRBV14 to TRBJ2-5; 9 positions match TRBD2. This CDR3 contains 18 residues. Germline assignment: CDR1 SGHDN and CDR2 FVKESK. J gave up 0 bases and V 4 bases, and 12 bases lay outside the gene matches. The CDR3 nucleotides read TGTGCCAGCAGCCGCCAGTTCGGACTAGCGAGGTACCAAGAGACCCAGTACTTC. It translates to CASSRQFGLARYQETQYF.

CDR3 nucleotide sequence: TGCGCCAGCCGGACTGAAAACACCGGGGAGCTGTTTTTT. Translation: CASRTENTGELFF. V is TRBV5-1 and J is TRBJ2-2, with TRBD2 as a possible D gene (5 bases). In germline, CDR1 is SGHRS, CDR2 YFSETQ. The CDR3 has 13 residues. The V and J ends lost 7 bases and 2 bases respectively, with 9 bases between them. Together with reference TRBV5-1 and TRBJ2-2, the CDR3 gives the full variable domain: KAGVTQTPRYLIKTRGQQVTLSCSPISGHRSVSWYQQTPGQGLQFLFEYFSETQRNKGNFPGRFSGRQFSNSRSEMNVSTLELGDSALYLCASRTENTGELFFGEGSRLTVL.

V and J are TRBV5-1 and TRBJ2-3; D uncertain. Germline values: CDR1 SGHRS, CDR2 YFSETQ. Between the trimmed V and J ends, which lost 0 bases and 4 bases, there was a span of 12 bases. This CDR3 spans 15 amino acids. The CDR3 DNA reads TGCGCCAGCAGCTTGGCCTTGGCAGGTTCAGATACGCAGTATTTT. Translation gives CASSLALAGSDTQYF.

The gene calls are TRBV11-3 and TRBJ1-3; tentative D call: TRBD1 (6 bases). The germline CDR1 and CDR2 sequences are SGHNT and YENEEA. Trimming pared 5 bases from V and 4 bases from J, leaving 9 bases between. This CDR3 comprises 13 residues. CDR3 sequence reads: CASSTGSGNTIYF. CDR3 nucleotide sequence: TGTGCCAGCAGCACAGGGTCGGGAAACACCATATATTTT.

V is TRBV4-3 and J is TRBJ2-3, with D tentatively TRBD2 (7 bases). The V end was cut by 3 bases, the J end by 3 bases, with 16 bases between. In germline, CDR1 is LGHNA, CDR2 YSLEER. CDR3 length: 16 residues. The CDR3 coding sequence is TGCGCCAGCAGCCAGACGGGGGGCCCGCGTACAGATACGCAGTATTTT. Protein: CASSQTGGPRTDTQYF.

The chain has TRBV5-5 and TRBJ1-6, with a weak D call TRBD1 (6 bases). V was cut by 6 bases and J by 6 bases, with 16 bases left in between. The CDR3 has 15 amino acids. The germline V gene encodes CDR1 SGHKS and CDR2 YYEKEE (reference sequence). CDR3 bases: TGTGCCAGCATCAAAGGGGGGGTCGTTAATTCACCCCTCCACTTT. Protein sequence: CASIKGGVVNSPLHF.

Here the CDR3 DNA reads TGTGCCAGCAGCGTGGCAGGGGGCGTCTATGGCTACACCTTC. Translating it yields CASSVAGGVYGYTF. The chain recombines TRBV9 with TRBJ1-2; 8 positions match TRBD1. The J segment lost 4 bases and the V segment lost 2 bases, leaving 4 bases of the junction unmatched. The germline gives CDR1 SGDLS, CDR2 YYNGEE. This CDR3 region has 14 residues.

This chain links TRBV5-4 with TRBJ1-4, with D perhaps TRBD1 (5 bases). The germline V gene has CDR1 SGHNT and CDR2 YYREEE (reference sequence). The CDR3 is made up of 16 amino acids. Trimming shortened V by 3 bases and J by 5 bases, and 17 bases separated the two germline ends. The CDR3 here is CASSSYSGAINEKLFF. The CDR3 nucleotides are TGTGCCAGCAGCTCGTACTCCGGGGCCATCAATGAAAAACTGTTTTTT.

The V call is TRBV29-1, the J call TRBJ1-2; possibly TRBD1 for D (5 bases). V was cut by 4 bases and J by 2 bases, with 11 bases left in between. In germline, CDR1 is SQVTM, CDR2 ANQGSEA. There are 13 residues in the CDR3. The CDR3 is CSVVGQGNYGYTF. CDR3 coding DNA: TGCAGCGTTGTGGGGCAGGGCAACTATGGCTACACCTTC.

The rearrangement joins TRBV5-8 to TRBJ1-1; maybe TRBD1 (5 bases). The V end was cut by 4 bases, the J end by 6 bases, with 13 bases between. This CDR3 is 13 amino acids long. Germline V gives CDR1 SGHTS, CDR2 YDEGEE. Here the CDR3 DNA reads TGTGCCAGCAGCCTTGTTCAAGGGGCTGAAGCTTTCTTT. Amino acid sequence: CASSLVQGAEAFF. Full variable domain (missing parts from reference TRBV5-8 and TRBJ1-1): EAGVTQSPTHLIKTRGQQATLRCSPISGHTSVYWYQQALGLGLQFLLWYDEGEERNRGNFPPRFSGRQFPNYSSELNVNALELEDSALYLCASSLVQGAEAFFGQGTRLTVV.

The V and J genes are TRBV11-2 and TRBJ1-2; D not resolved. CDR1 and CDR2 from the germline V gene are SGHAT and FQNNGV. V was trimmed by 3 bases and J by 0 bases, leaving 8 bases between them. The CDR3 length is 14 residues. In nucleotides, the CDR3 is TGTGCCAGCAGCTTCGAAGGATCTAACTATGGCTACACCTTC. Protein: CASSFEGSNYGYTF.

The rearrangement joins TRBV2 to TRBJ2-6; 7 bases line up with TRBD1. Per the germline V gene, CDR1 is SNHLY and CDR2 is FYNNEI. V shed 3 bases, J shed 0 bases, and the junction held 2 bases outside the gene matches. There are 16 residues in the CDR3. The CDR3 region has the DNA TGTGCCAGCAGTGAGACAGGGACCTCTGGGGCCAACGTCCTGACTTTC. It encodes CASSETGTSGANVLTF.

J is TRBJ1-4 and V is TRBV10-3; TRBD1 agrees at 9 bases. There are 16 residues in the CDR3. CDR1 and CDR2 (germline): ENHRY, SYGVKD. The ends lost 10 bases at V and 0 bases at J; junction bases unmatched: 9. CDR3 in DNA: TGTGCCACCAGCCCGGGACAGGGAGCAACTAATGAAAAACTGTTTTTT. It translates to CATSPGQGATNEKLFF.

The chain has TRBV18 and TRBJ2-4; maybe TRBD2 (5 bases). Germline V gene data show CDR1 as KGHSH and CDR2 as LQKENI. Trimming cost V 3 bases and J 0 bases, with 24 bases left between them. The CDR3 has 20 amino acids. The CDR3 loop is CASSPLRSSAEILAKNIQYF. In DNA, the CDR3 is TGTGCCAGCTCACCGCTTCGATCCTCAGCGGAGATCCTAGCCAAAAACATTCAGTACTTC. Supplemented by reference TRBV18 and TRBJ2-4, the full variable domain reads NAGVMQNPRHLVRRRGQEARLRCSPMKGHSHVYWYRQLPEEGLKFMVYLQKENIIDESGMPKERFSAEFPKEGPSILRIQQVVRGDSAAYFCASSPLRSSAEILAKNIQYFGAGTRLSVL.

This rearrangement joins TRBV9 to TRBJ2-7; D not resolved. Trimming removed 3 bases from V and 5 bases from J, with 6 bases in between. The length of the CDR3 is 11 residues. Germline values: CDR1 SGDLS, CDR2 YYNGEE. CDR3 DNA sequence: TGTGCCAGCAGCGCTGGTAACGAGCAGTACTTC. Protein sequence: CASSAGNEQYF.